This TCR beta chain was identified during a study of blood T cell repertoires in COVID-19. For the study at large: The study drew acute and convalescent COVID-19 samples from the United States, Italy and Spain. Sources were T cells, B-cell-depleted T cells, or PBMCs; the material itself was cDNA or gDNA.

Germline loops: CDR1 MNHEY, CDR2 SVGAGI. V shed 8 bases and J shed 10 bases, with 12 bases lying between them. This CDR3 spans 11 amino acids. Source study methods: Amplification of reference gene primers was used by the study to estimate nucleated cell counts. The protocol was immunoSEQ multiplex PCR, while the TCRdb copy is restricted to in-frame clones and leaves out a portion. The DNA gave D and trimming, while V, J and clone size come from that table. The profile shows approximately 4,000 clones, roughly 80% of them singletons. Sequences were obtained from peripheral blood. The chain combines TRBV6-5 with TRBJ2-1; D unresolved. This clonotype was sampled from a human donor with active or convalescent COVID-19. The donor label of this sample is uncertain. CDR3 amino acids: CASGVDPEQFF. CDR3 nucleotides: TGTGCCAGCGGAGTAGACCCCGAGCAGTTCTTC.